This T cell receptor beta chain came from a study of blood T cell repertoires in COVID-19. Study in general: Nucleic acid was either cDNA or gDNA, and it came from T cells, B-cell-depleted T cells, or PBMCs.

Clones were sequenced by immunoSEQ multiplex PCR, and TCRdb holds only the in-frame ones, with some missing. The sample holds 100,000 or so clones; just under 85% are singletons and the top ten take around 10%. The length of the CDR3 is 16 residues. Germline assignment: CDR1 SGHKS and CDR2 YYEKEE (reference sequence). The trim removed 1 base at V and 7 bases at J, leaving 9 bases unmatched. The J gene is TRBJ1-4, the V gene TRBV5-5; 8 bases are shared with TRBD1. The source of this sequence is a man in his forties with active or convalescent COVID-19. Material for sequencing was peripheral blood. CDR3 residues: CASSLFSGGGGEKLFF. Here the CDR3 DNA reads TGTGCCAGCAGCTTGTTCTCAGGGGGCGGAGGTGAAAAACTGTTTTTT.